The next 27 T cell receptor beta chains were all read from a single sample in a study of blood T cells in healthy people across ages. Sample-barcoded 5' priming and a J-beta primer mix drove a second PCR of 7 to 11 cycles. MiXCR, applied by TCRdb to the 5' RACE reads, yields one record per CDR3 protein. The repertoire holds hundreds of thousands of distinct CDR3 sequences, with about three fifths as singletons. Source material: blood. The receptors originated from a man aged 30 to 45 in good health.

This chain links TRBV6-1 with TRBJ2-7; TRBD2 agrees at 13 bases. CDR1 and CDR2 (germline): MNHNS, SASEGT. This CDR3 is 19 amino acids long. The V segment lost 6 bases and the J segment 2 bases; nucleotides outside the gene matches: 16. The chain's CDR3 is CASRPQAGTSGKRAYEQYF. CDR3 coding DNA: TGTGCCAGCAGACCCCAGGCCGGGACTAGCGGGAAACGGGCCTACGAGCAGTACTTC.

V gene TRBV25-1 combines with J gene TRBJ2-7, with D perhaps given as TRBD1 or TRBD2 (5 bases each). V lost 4 bases to trimming and J lost 2 bases, with 15 bases between them. This CDR3 is 15 amino acids long. Germline V lookup: CDR1 MGHDK, CDR2 SYGVNS. DNA of the CDR3: TGTGCCAGCAGTGGGGGACCGGACGGAGCCTACGAGCAGTACTTC. It encodes CASSGGPDGAYEQYF.

The chain links TRBV9 to TRBJ2-4; D unclear. The end of the DNA aligns better with TRBJ2-7, so the J call may be wrong. Germline V CDR1 and CDR2: SGDLS, YYNGEE. The CDR3 runs 12 residues. CDR3 protein: CASSDSRDEQYF. The CDR3 bases are TGTGCCAGCAGCGACAGTCGGGACGAGCAGTACTTC.

This clonotype was seen a handful of times. This chain links TRBV6-5 with TRBJ2-3; D unclear. The CDR3 is 14 residues long. Germline V gene sequence: CDR1 MNHEY, CDR2 SVGAGI. Trimming pared 4 bases from V and 2 bases from J, leaving 10 bases between. In nucleotides, the CDR3 is TGTGCCAGCAGTTGGGCAGTAGACACAGATACGCAGTATTTT. This codes for CASSWAVDTDTQYF.

The V and J genes are TRBV7-2 and TRBJ1-3; D call uncertain. Germline V CDR1 and CDR2: SGHTA, FQGNSA. The CDR3 is made up of 15 amino acids. V was cut by 5 bases and J by 0 bases, with 11 bases left in between. In DNA form, the CDR3 reads TGTGCCAGCAGCCCCCTCGGTGGCTCTGGAAACACCATATATTTT. This encodes CASSPLGGSGNTIYF.

This clonotype was recorded a few times. The chain links TRBV4-2 to TRBJ2-1, with D hard to call. CDR3 length: 16 residues. V gave up 7 bases and J gave up 5 bases, with 21 bases separating them. CDR1 and CDR2 from the germline V gene are LGHNA and YNFKEQ. DNA of the CDR3: TGTGCCAGCACCCTCGGGCCCCACACTGGGGACAATGAGCAGTTCTTC. Its translation: CASTLGPHTGDNEQFF.

The chain carries TRBV20-1 and TRBJ2-3, with D possibly matching TRBD2 (6 bases). Germline V CDR1 and CDR2: DFQATT, SNEGSKA (reference sequence). This CDR3 has 14 residues. V lost 1 base to trimming and J lost 9 bases, with 17 bases between them. The CDR3 region is CSARGGDLRETQYF. For the CDR3, the DNA is TGCAGTGCTAGAGGTGGGGACCTCCGGGAGACGCAGTATTTT.

This clonotype appeared a few times. The V call is TRBV7-2, the J call TRBJ2-1; D is unresolved. Germline V gene lookup returns CDR1 SGHTA and CDR2 FQGNSA. The CDR3 loop spans 13 amino acids. The V end was cut by 3 bases, the J end by 8 bases, with 11 bases between. In nucleotides, the CDR3 is TGTGCCAGCAGCTTCTTGGCGGTTGATGAGCAGTTCTTC. It specifies CASSFLAVDEQFF.

This clonotype was observed a few times. This chain joins TRBV10-3 and TRBJ2-5, with 11 nucleotides matching TRBD2. The junction had 7 bases not matched to a gene; V was cut back by 5 bases and J by 2 bases. Germline assignment: CDR1 ENHRY and CDR2 SYGVKD. The CDR3 is 16 residues long. CDR3 nucleotides: TGTGCCATCAGTCAATCGACTAGCGGGGTACAAGAGACCCAGTACTTC. Encoded protein: CAISQSTSGVQETQYF.

The chain links TRBV27 to TRBJ1-2; no reliable D call. Germline CDR1 is MNHEY and CDR2 is SMNVEV (reference sequence). V was shortened by 2 bases and J by 6 bases, with 10 bases between the two germline ends. CDR3 length equals 13 residues. The CDR3 spells CASSLILGNGYTF. CDR3 coding DNA: TGTGCCAGCAGTTTAATTTTGGGAAATGGCTACACCTTC.

The chain couples TRBV30 to TRBJ2-7, with 9 bases fitting TRBD1. Germline V lookup: CDR1 GTSNPN, CDR2 SVGIG (reference sequence). V lost 6 bases and J lost 4; bases outside the gene matches: 7. This CDR3 is 13 amino acids long. CDR3 DNA sequence: TGTGCCTGCCAACAGGGGGCGCGGTACGAGCAGTACTTC. Its translation: CACQQGARYEQYF.

This clonotype was observed a handful of times. V usage is TRBV5-1 and J usage is TRBJ2-5; 10 positions agree with TRBD2. This CDR3 spans 15 amino acids. Germline CDR1 is SGHRS and CDR2 is YFSETQ. Unmatched junction bases numbered 8, after V lost 7 bases and J lost 2 bases. CDR3 sequence (DNA): TGCGCCAGCGCGCTGACTAGCGGGCCACAAGAGACCCAGTACTTC. It codes for CASALTSGPQETQYF.

This clonotype was seen more than once but under ten times. The chain recombines TRBV20-1 with TRBJ2-5, with 7 positions matching TRBD2. Germline lookup yields CDR1 DFQATT and CDR2 SNEGSKA (reference sequence). The CDR3 totals 14 residues. The V segment lost 5 bases and the J segment 2 bases; nucleotides outside the gene matches: 8. DNA for the CDR3: TGCAGTGCTTCACCGGGACTAAAGCAAGAGACCCAGTACTTC. This encodes CSASPGLKQETQYF.

Only one count was recorded for this clonotype. This chain connects TRBV5-4 to TRBJ2-3; TRBD2 might be the D (5 bases). Germline CDR1 SGHNT, CDR2 YYREEE (reference sequence). This CDR3 spans 16 amino acids. V shed 2 bases and J shed 0 bases, with 13 bases lying between them. CDR3 bases: TGTGCCAGCAGCTTTACTAGGAGCGTTAGCACAGATACGCAGTATTTT. It specifies CASSFTRSVSTDTQYF.

This clonotype appeared a few times. J is TRBJ2-5 and V is TRBV20-1; D unresolved. The V and J ends lost 4 bases and 5 bases respectively, with 8 bases between them. Germline V lookup: CDR1 DFQATT, CDR2 SNEGSKA (reference sequence). CDR3 length equals 11 residues. This CDR3 is CSAMETETQYF. The CDR3 nucleotides are TGCAGTGCTATGGAGACTGAGACCCAGTACTTC.

The sample holds one count of this clonotype. Mismatch with germline at one junction end may stem from a read error. The chain couples TRBV10-3 to TRBJ1-6; D not certain. Germline V gene sequence: CDR1 ENHRY, CDR2 SYGVKD. This CDR3 contains 15 residues. CDR3 coding DNA: TGTGCCATCGGGGTTTCAGAGATAAATAATTCACCCCTCCAATTT. This translates into CAIGVSEINNSPLQF.

V is TRBV2 and J is TRBJ1-5; no clear D. Per the germline V gene, CDR1 is SNHLY and CDR2 is FYNNEI. This CDR3 is 15 amino acids long. Between the trimmed V and J ends, which lost 4 bases and 2 bases, there was a span of 12 bases. Written as DNA, the CDR3 is TGTGCCAGCAGTGGTACTCCTCCGGGCAATCAGCCCCAGCATTTT. The encoded protein is CASSGTPPGNQPQHF.

The chain links TRBV19 to TRBJ1-6, with 7 bases fitting TRBD1. V trimming: 10 bases; J trimming: 8 bases; junction bases outside the gene matches: 11. The length of the CDR3 is 14 residues. The germline V gene encodes CDR1 LNHDA and CDR2 SQIVND (reference sequence). In DNA, the CDR3 is TGTGCCACCTCGACAGGGACATCGCATTCACCCCTCCACTTT. Protein: CATSTGTSHSPLHF.

This chain links TRBV4-1 with TRBJ2-1; TRBD2 agrees at 8 bases. Germline V CDR1 and CDR2: MGHRA, YSYEKL. The trim removed 0 bases at V and 8 bases at J, leaving 9 bases unmatched. This CDR3 region has 16 residues. The CDR3 sequence is CASSQDSWDGRDEQFF. In nucleotides, the CDR3 is TGCGCCAGCAGCCAAGATTCTTGGGACGGGAGGGATGAGCAGTTCTTC.

This clonotype was recorded a few times. The chain links TRBV4-1 to TRBJ2-7, with D unclear. CDR3 size: 16 residues. The V and J ends lost 4 bases and 1 base respectively, with 17 bases between them. CDR1 is MGHRA, CDR2 YSYEKL, per germline. CDR3: CASSLKVQVESYEQYF. As DNA, the CDR3 is TGCGCCAGCAGCCTCAAGGTCCAGGTGGAGTCCTACGAGCAGTACTTC.

There are a few counts of this clonotype. The chain carries TRBV29-1 and TRBJ1-2; tentatively, D is TRBD1 (5 bases). Between the trimmed V and J ends, which lost 5 bases and 2 bases, there was a span of 9 bases. There are 12 residues in the CDR3. The germline V gene encodes CDR1 SQVTM and CDR2 ANQGSEA. The CDR3 sequence is CSVREGNYGYTF. The CDR3 DNA reads as TGCAGCGTTCGAGAGGGGAACTATGGCTACACCTTC.

The chain combines TRBV11-2 with TRBJ1-2; D remains ambiguous. There are 11 residues in the CDR3. Germline values: CDR1 SGHAT, CDR2 FQNNGV. Trimming left V 11 bases short and J 8 bases short, with 15 bases between. DNA for the CDR3: TGTGCCGTAGGGAACAAGGACGGCTACACCTTC. This gives the protein CAVGNKDGYTF.

This clonotype showed up just a few times. J is TRBJ2-7 and V is TRBV6-2 or TRBV6-3; 10 bases match TRBD2. Germline V lookup: CDR1 MNHEY, CDR2 SVGEGT. V shed 4 bases and J 2 bases; nucleotides not matched to a gene: 17. The CDR3 totals 19 residues. In DNA form, the CDR3 reads TGTGCCAGCAGTTTCCTACTAGCGGGGCGGCCTGTCCTTGCCTACGAGCAGTACTTC. Protein: CASSFLLAGRPVLAYEQYF.

The rearrangement uses TRBV9 and TRBJ2-5; 8 nucleotides match TRBD2. V trimming: 4 bases; J trimming: 4 bases; junction bases outside the gene matches: 12. CDR1 is SGDLS, CDR2 YYNGEE, per germline. CDR3 length: 16 residues. CDR3 sequence: CASSHSTRAGGETQYF. For the CDR3, the DNA is TGTGCCAGCAGCCATTCGACTAGGGCGGGGGGAGAGACCCAGTACTTC. Full variable domain (rest looked up from reference TRBV9 and TRBJ2-5): DSGVTQTPKHLITATGQRVTLRCSPRSGDLSVYWYQQSLDQGLQFLIQYYNGEERAKGNILERFSAQQFPDLHSELNLSSLELGDSALYFCASSHSTRAGGETQYFGPGTRLLVL.

The rearrangement links TRBV12-3 or TRBV12-4 to TRBJ1-2; D is unclear. The CDR3 length is 13 residues. V was clipped by 5 bases and J by 7 bases, with 14 bases between them. CDR3 sequence: CASSRSRPGGYTF. DNA of the CDR3: TGTGCCAGCAGTCGTTCACGGCCGGGTGGCTACACCTTC.

V gene TRBV25-1 combines with J gene TRBJ2-1; no clear D. Trimming left V 2 bases short and J 4 bases short, with 6 bases between. The germline CDR1 and CDR2 sequences are MGHDK and SYGVNS. This CDR3 is 13 amino acids long. CDR3 coding DNA: TGTGCCAGCAGTGAACTGGATTACAATGAGCAGTTCTTC. As protein: CASSELDYNEQFF.

This chain uses TRBV7-2 with TRBJ2-5; the D call may be TRBD1 or TRBD2 (5 bases each). The germline CDR1 and CDR2 sequences are SGHTA and FQGNSA. Trimming left V 5 bases short and J 10 bases short, with 14 bases between. This CDR3 comprises 12 residues. The CDR3 loop reads CASSLGELDQYF. The CDR3 nucleotides are TGTGCCAGCAGCCTAGGGGAACTAGACCAGTACTTC.